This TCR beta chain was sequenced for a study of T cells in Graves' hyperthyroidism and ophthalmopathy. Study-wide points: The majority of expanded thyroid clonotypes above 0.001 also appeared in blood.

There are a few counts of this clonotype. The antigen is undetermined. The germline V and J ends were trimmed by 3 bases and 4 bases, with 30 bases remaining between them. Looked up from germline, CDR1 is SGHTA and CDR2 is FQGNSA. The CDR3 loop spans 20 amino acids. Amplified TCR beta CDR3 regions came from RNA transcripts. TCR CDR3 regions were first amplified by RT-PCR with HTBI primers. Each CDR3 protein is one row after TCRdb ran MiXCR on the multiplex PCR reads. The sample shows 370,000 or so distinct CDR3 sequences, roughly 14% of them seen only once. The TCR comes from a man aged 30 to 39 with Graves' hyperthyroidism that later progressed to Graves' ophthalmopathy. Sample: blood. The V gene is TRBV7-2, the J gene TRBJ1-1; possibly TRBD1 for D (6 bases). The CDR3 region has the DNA TGTGCCAGCAGCTTTGGGGGGCGGAGGCGCGGGAAGGTGCAGAGCACTGAAGCTTTCTTT. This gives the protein CASSFGGRRRGKVQSTEAFF.